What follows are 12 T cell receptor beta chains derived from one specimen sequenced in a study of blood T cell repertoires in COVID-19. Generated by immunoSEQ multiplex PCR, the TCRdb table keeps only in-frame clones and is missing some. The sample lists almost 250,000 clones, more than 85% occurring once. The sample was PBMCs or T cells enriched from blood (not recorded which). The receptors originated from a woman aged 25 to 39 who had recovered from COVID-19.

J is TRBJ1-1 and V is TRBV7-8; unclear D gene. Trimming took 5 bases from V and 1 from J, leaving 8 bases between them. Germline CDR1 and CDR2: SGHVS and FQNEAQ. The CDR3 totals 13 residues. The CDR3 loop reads CASSRSENTEAFF. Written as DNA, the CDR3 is TGTGCCAGCAGCCGCAGCGAGAACACTGAAGCTTTCTTT. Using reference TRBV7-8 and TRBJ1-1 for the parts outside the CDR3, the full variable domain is GAGVSQSPRYKVAKRGQDVALRCDPISGHVSLFWYQQALGQGPEFLTYFQNEAQLDKSGLPSDRFFAERPEGSVSTLKIQRTQQEDSAVYLCASSRSENTEAFFGQGTRLTVV.

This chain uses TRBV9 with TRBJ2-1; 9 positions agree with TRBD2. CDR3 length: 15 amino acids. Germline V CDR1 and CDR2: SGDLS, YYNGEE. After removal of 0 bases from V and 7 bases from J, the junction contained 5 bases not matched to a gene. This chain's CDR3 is CASSVGSGRRNEQFF. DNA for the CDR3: TGTGCCAGCAGCGTAGGGAGCGGGAGGAGGAATGAGCAGTTCTTC.

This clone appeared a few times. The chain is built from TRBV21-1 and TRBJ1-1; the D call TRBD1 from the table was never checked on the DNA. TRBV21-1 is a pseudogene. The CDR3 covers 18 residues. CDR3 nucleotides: TGTGCCAGCAGCAAAGGATCCGCCAGGAAAGGAACGCATAAAAAAGCTTTCTTT. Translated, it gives CASSKGSARKGTHKKAFF.

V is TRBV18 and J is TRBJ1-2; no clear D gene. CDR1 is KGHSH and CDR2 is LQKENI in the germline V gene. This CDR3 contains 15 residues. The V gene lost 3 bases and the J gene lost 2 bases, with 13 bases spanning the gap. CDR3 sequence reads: CASSPPEGKNYGYTF. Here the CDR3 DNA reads TGTGCCAGCTCACCCCCCGAGGGCAAGAACTATGGCTACACCTTC.

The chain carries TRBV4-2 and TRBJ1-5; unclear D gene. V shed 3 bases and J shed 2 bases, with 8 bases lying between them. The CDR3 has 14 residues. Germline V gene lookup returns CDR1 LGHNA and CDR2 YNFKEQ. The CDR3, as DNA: TGTGCCAGCAGCCAGGAGGATGGCAATCAGCCCCAGCATTTT. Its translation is CASSQEDGNQPQHF.

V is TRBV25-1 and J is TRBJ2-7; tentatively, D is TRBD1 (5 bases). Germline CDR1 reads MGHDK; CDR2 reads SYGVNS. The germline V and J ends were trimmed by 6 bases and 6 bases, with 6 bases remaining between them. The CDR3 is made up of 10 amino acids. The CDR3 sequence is CASRGREQYF. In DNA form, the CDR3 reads TGTGCCAGCAGGGGGCGCGAGCAGTACTTC.

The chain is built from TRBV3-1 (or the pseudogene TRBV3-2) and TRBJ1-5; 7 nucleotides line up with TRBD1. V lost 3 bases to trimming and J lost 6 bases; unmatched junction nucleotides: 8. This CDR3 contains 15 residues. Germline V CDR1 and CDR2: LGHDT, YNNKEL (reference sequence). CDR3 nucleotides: TGTGCCAGCAGCCAGGGGGGACAGCCGGGTCAGCCCCAGCATTTT. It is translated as CASSQGGQPGQPQHF.

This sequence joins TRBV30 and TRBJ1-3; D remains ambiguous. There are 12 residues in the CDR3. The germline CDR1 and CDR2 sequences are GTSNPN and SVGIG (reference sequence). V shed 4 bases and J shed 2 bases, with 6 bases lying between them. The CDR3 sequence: CAWTLAGNTIYF. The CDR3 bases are TGTGCCTGGACCCTCGCTGGAAACACCATATATTTT.

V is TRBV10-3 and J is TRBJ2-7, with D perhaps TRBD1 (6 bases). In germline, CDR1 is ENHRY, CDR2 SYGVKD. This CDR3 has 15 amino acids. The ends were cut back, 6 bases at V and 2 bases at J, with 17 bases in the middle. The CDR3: CAISDGGWQAYEQYF. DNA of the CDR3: TGTGCCATCAGCGATGGGGGCTGGCAGGCCTACGAGCAGTACTTC.

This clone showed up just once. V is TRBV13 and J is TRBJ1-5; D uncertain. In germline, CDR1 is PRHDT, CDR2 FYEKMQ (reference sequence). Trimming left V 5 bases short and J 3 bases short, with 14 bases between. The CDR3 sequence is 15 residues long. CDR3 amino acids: CASSIRQRPNQPQHF. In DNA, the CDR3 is TGTGCCAGCAGCATTCGACAAAGGCCCAATCAGCCCCAGCATTTT.

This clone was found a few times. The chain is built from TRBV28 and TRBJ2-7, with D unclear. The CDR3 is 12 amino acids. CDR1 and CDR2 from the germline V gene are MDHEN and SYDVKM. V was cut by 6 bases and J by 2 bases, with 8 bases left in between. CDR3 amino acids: CASSTGPYEQYF. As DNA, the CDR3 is TGTGCCAGCAGCACGGGTCCCTACGAGCAGTACTTC.

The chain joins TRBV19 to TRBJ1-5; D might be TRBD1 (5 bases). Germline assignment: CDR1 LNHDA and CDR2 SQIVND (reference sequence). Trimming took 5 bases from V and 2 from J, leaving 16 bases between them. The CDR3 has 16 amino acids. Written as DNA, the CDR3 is TGTGCCAGTAGTGCGGGGATCAGGGATGGCAATCAGCCCCAGCATTTT. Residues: CASSAGIRDGNQPQHF.